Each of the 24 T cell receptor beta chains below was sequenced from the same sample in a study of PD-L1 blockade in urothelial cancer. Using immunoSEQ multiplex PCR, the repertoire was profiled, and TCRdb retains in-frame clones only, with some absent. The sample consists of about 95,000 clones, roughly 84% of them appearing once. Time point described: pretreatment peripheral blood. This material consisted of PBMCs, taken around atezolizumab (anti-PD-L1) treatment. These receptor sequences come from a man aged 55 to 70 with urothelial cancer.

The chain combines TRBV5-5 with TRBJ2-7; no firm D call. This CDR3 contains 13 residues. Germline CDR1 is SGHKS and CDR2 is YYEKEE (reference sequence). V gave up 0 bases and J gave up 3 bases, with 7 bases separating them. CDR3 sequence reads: CASSLVSGYEQYF. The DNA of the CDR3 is TGTGCCAGCAGCTTGGTGTCGGGCTACGAGCAGTACTTC.

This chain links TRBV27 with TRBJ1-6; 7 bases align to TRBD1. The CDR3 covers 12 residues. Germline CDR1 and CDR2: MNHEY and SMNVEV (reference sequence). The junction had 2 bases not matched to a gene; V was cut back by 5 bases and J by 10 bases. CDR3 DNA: TGTGCCAGCAGTCAGGGGGAATCACCCCTCCACTTT. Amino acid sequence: CASSQGESPLHF.

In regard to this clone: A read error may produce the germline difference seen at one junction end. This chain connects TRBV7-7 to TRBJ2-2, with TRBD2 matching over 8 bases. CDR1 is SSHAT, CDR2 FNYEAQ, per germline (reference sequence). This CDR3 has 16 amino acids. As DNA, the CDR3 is TGTGCTAGCAGTCCAACTAGCGCGGGAGGCACCGGGGAGCTGTTTTTT. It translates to CASSPTSAGGTGELFF.

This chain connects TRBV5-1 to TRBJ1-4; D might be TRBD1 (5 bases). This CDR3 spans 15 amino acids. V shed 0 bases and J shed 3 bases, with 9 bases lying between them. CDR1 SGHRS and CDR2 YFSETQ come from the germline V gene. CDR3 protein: CASSLAPGANEKLFF. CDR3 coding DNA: TGCGCCAGCAGCTTGGCCCCGGGGGCTAATGAAAAACTGTTTTTT. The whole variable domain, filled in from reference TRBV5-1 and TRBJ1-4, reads KAGVTQTPRYLIKTRGQQVTLSCSPISGHRSVSWYQQTPGQGLQFLFEYFSETQRNKGNFPGRFSGRQFSNSRSEMNVSTLELGDSALYLCASSLAPGANEKLFFGSGTQLSVL.

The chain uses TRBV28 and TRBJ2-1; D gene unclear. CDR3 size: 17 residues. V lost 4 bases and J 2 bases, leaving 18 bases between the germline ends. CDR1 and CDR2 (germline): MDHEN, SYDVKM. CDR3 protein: CASSSLEFGPTYNEQFF. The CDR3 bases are TGTGCCAGCAGTTCCCTCGAGTTTGGGCCAACCTACAATGAGCAGTTCTTC.

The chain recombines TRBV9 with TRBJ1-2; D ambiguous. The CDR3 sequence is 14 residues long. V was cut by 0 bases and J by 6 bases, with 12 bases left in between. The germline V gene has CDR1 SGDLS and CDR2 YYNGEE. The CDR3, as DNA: TGTGCCAGCAGCGTAGGTATCGGGGTGGATGGCTACACCTTC. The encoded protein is CASSVGIGVDGYTF.

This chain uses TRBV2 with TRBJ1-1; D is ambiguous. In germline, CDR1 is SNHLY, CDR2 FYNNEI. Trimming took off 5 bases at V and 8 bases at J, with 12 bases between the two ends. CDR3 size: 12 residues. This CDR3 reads CASSRQDNEAFF. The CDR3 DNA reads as TGTGCCAGCAGTCGACAAGACAACGAAGCTTTCTTT.

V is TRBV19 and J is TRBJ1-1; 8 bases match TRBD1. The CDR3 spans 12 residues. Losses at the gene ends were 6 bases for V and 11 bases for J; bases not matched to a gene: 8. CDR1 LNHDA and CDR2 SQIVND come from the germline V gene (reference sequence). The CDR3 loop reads CASSPQGAGAFF. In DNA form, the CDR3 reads TGTGCCAGTAGCCCCCAGGGGGCTGGTGCTTTCTTT.

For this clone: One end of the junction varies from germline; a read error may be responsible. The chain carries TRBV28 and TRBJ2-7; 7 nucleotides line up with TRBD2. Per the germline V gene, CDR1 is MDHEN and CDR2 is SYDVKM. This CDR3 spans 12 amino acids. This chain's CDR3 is CASSLTYGGLNF. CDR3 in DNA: TGTGCCAGCAGTTTAACCTACGGGGGGTTGAACTTC.

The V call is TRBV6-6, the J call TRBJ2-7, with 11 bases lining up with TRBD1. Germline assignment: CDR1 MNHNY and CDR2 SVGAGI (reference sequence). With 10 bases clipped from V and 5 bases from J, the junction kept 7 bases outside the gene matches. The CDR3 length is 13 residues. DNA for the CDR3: TGTGCCATCGGGGACAGGGGGTTTGACGAGCAGTACTTC. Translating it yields CAIGDRGFDEQYF.

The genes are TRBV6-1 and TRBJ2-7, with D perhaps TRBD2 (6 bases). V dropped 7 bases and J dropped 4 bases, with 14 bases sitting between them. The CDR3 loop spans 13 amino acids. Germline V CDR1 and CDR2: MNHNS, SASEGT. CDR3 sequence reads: CASTAGPPYEQYF. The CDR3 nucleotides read TGTGCCAGCACCGCGGGACCCCCGTACGAGCAGTACTTC.

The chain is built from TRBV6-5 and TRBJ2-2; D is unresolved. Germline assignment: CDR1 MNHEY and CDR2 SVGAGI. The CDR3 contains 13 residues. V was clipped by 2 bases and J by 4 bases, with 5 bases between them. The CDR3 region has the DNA TGTGCCAGCAGTTACGCTAGCACCGGGGAGCTGTTTTTT. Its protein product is CASSYASTGELFF.

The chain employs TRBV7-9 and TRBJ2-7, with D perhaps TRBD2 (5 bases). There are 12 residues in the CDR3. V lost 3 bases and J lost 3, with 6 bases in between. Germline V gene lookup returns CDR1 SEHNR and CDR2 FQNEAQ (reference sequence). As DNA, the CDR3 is TGTGCCAGCAGCTTCGGGGACTACGAGCAGTACTTC. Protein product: CASSFGDYEQYF.

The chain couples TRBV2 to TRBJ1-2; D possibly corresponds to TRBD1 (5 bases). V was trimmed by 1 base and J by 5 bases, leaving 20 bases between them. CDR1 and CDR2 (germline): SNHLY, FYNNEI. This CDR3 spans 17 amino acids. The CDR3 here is CASSEGVGPGGEYGYTF. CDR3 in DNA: TGTGCCAGCAGTGAAGGGGTAGGACCCGGAGGGGAGTATGGCTACACCTTC.

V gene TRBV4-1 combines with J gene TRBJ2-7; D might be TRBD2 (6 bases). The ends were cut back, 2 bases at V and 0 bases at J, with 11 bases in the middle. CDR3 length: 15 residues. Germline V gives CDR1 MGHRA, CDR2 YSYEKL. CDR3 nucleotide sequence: TGCGCCAGCAGCCAAACGGGACTGAGCTCCTACGAGCAGTACTTC. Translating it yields CASSQTGLSSYEQYF.

The DNA for the CDR3 is TGTGCCAGCAGTGAGGACAGTTCGGGCACTGAAGCTTTCTTT. This encodes CASSEDSSGTEAFF. V usage is TRBV6-4 and J usage is TRBJ1-1; a weak D match, TRBD1 (6 bases). The germline CDR1 and CDR2 sequences are MRHNA and SNTAGT. V lost 3 bases and J lost 4, with 12 bases in between. CDR3 length: 14 amino acids.

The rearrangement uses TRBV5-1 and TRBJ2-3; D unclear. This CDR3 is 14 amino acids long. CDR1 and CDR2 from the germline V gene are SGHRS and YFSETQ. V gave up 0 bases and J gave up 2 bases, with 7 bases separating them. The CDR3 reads CASSLGSTTDTQYF. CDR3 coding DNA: TGCGCCAGCAGCTTGGGCTCTACCACAGATACGCAGTATTTT.

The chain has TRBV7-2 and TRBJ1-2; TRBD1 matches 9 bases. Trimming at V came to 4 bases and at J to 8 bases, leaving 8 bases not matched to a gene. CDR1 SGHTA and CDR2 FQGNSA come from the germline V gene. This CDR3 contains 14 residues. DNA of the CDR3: TGTGCCAGCAGCTCACAGGGGGCCGGCGCGGGCTACACCTTC. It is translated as CASSSQGAGAGYTF.

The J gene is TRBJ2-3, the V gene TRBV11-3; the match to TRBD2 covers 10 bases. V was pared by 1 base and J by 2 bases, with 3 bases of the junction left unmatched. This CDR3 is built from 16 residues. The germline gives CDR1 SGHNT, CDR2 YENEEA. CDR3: CASSLGTSGPTDTQYF. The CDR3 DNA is TGTGCCAGCAGCTTAGGGACTAGCGGTCCCACAGATACGCAGTATTTT.

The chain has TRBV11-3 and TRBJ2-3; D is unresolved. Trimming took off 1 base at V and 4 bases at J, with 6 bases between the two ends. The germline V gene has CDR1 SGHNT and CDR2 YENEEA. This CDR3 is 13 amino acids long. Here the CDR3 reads CASSLVPADTQYF. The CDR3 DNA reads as TGTGCCAGCAGCTTAGTCCCGGCAGATACGCAGTATTTT.

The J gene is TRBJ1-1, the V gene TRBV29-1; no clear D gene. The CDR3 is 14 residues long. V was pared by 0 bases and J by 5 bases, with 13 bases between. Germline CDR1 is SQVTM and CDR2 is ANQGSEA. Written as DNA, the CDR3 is TGCAGCGTTGAAGATAAGGAGGGTCTGACTGAAGCTTTCTTT. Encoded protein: CSVEDKEGLTEAFF.

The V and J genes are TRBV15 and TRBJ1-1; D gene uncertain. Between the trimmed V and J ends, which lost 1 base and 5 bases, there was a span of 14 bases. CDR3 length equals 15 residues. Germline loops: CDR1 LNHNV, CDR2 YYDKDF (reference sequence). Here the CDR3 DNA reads TGTGCCACCAGCAGAGGAAAAAGCGGGAGGACTGAAGCTTTCTTT. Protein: CATSRGKSGRTEAFF.

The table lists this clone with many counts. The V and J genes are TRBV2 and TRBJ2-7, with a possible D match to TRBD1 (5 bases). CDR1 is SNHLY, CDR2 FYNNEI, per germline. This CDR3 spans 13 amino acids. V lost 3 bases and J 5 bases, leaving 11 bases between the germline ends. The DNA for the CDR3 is TGTGCCAGCAGTGACCCCCAGGGAAACGAGCAGTACTTC. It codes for CASSDPQGNEQYF.

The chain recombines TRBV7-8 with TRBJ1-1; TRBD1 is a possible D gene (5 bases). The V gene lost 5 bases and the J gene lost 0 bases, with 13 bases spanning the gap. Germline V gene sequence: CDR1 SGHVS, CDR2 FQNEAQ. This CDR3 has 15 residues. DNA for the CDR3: TGTGCCAGCAGCCGAATCGGGGGTATGAACACTGAAGCTTTCTTT. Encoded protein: CASSRIGGMNTEAFF. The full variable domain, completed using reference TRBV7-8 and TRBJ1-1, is GAGVSQSPRYKVAKRGQDVALRCDPISGHVSLFWYQQALGQGPEFLTYFQNEAQLDKSGLPSDRFFAERPEGSVSTLKIQRTQQEDSAVYLCASSRIGGMNTEAFFGQGTRLTVV.